The 30 T cell receptor beta chains below come from one sample, sequenced in a study of T cells in tuberculosis. Clones were read by immunoSEQ multiplex PCR, and TCRdb kept only the in-frame ones, dropping some. In the table there are 70,000 to 95,000 clones, roughly 88% of which are singletons. Sorting used thawed, overnight-rested PBMC stained with anti-CD3, a viability dye and GMM-loaded CD1B tetramer. C32 glucose monomycolate from Rhodococcus equi was loaded onto the CD1B tetramers. The sequenced sample was CD1b-GMM tetramer-negative cells sorted from PBMCs. These receptors originate from an adult woman with latent tuberculosis.

V gene TRBV30 combines with J gene TRBJ1-1; D uncertain. Germline assignment: CDR1 GTSNPN and CDR2 SVGIG (reference sequence). V lost 2 bases, J lost 1 base, and 14 bases lay in between. The CDR3 is 15 residues long. The CDR3 region has the DNA TGTGCCTGGAGTTTGACAAAATCAGCGAACACTGAAGCTTTCTTT. The encoded protein is CAWSLTKSANTEAFF.

The chain links TRBV4-2 to TRBJ1-4, with unresolved D. Germline V gives CDR1 LGHNA, CDR2 YNFKEQ. This CDR3 has 16 residues. Trimming stripped 0 bases from V and 3 bases from J, with 11 bases between. This CDR3 is CASSQDRQESNEKLFF. CDR3 DNA sequence: TGTGCCAGCAGCCAAGACCGGCAGGAATCTAATGAAAAACTGTTTTTT.

This chain's CDR3 is CASSQIVGSSYNEQFF. In DNA form, the CDR3 reads TGTGCCAGCAGCCAGATCGTAGGGAGCTCCTACAATGAGCAGTTCTTC. This chain joins TRBV14 and TRBJ2-1, with D tentatively TRBD2 (5 bases). Per the germline V gene, CDR1 is SGHDN and CDR2 is FVKESK. This CDR3 contains 16 residues. The V end lost 3 bases, the J end lost 0 bases, and 12 bases lay between the germline ends.

Only one count was recorded for this clone. V gene TRBV2 combines with J gene TRBJ1-5; 9 nucleotides align to TRBD1. The J call could be wrong; TRBJ2-3 is a better fit for the DNA end. Germline V gene data show CDR1 as SNHLY and CDR2 as FYNNEI. This CDR3 contains 15 residues. This CDR3 is CASSETGGAHQPQYF. The CDR3 nucleotides are TGTGCCAGCAGCGAGACAGGGGGAGCGCATCAGCCCCAGTATTTT.

V usage is TRBV28 and J usage is TRBJ1-2; D unclear. Germline CDR1 reads MDHEN; CDR2 reads SYDVKM. V dropped 5 bases and J dropped 8 bases, with 12 bases sitting between them. The CDR3 loop spans 12 amino acids. The CDR3 nucleotides are TGTGCCAGCAGTACCACTCAACGCGGCTACACCTTC. Its protein product is CASSTTQRGYTF.

The chain uses TRBV29-1 and TRBJ2-4; possibly TRBD1 for D (7 bases). Trimming cost V 1 base and J 7 bases, with 17 bases left between them. The V gene's germline CDR1 is SQVTM and CDR2 ANQGSEA. This CDR3 contains 15 residues. Here the CDR3 DNA reads TGCAGCGTTGAAGGTCTCCAGGGGGGCACGAACATTCAGTACTTC. It encodes CSVEGLQGGTNIQYF.

V usage is TRBV4-3 and J usage is TRBJ1-4; D is possibly TRBD1 (6 bases). The germline V gene has CDR1 LGHNA and CDR2 YSLEER. CDR3 length: 17 amino acids. Trimming stripped 0 bases from V and 8 bases from J, with 19 bases between. In nucleotides, the CDR3 is TGCGCCAGCAGCCAAGATAGCAAGGGGGGGCTCGACGAAAAACTGTTTTTT. This sequence encodes CASSQDSKGGLDEKLFF.

The V call is TRBV5-6, the J call TRBJ1-3; 7 nucleotides match TRBD1. Germline CDR1 reads SGHDT; CDR2 reads YYEEEE. This CDR3 has 16 amino acids. The V and J ends lost 4 bases and 4 bases, in that order; junction bases with no gene match: 11. The CDR3, as DNA: TGTGCCAGCAGCCCGAACCCGACAGGGTCCGGAAACACCATATATTTT. Its protein product is CASSPNPTGSGNTIYF.

The genes are TRBV7-9 and TRBJ1-1; tentatively, D is TRBD1 (5 bases). CDR1 SEHNR and CDR2 FQNEAQ come from the germline V gene (reference sequence). The V gene lost 6 bases and the J gene lost 10 bases, with 12 bases spanning the gap. The CDR3 totals 11 residues. Here the CDR3 reads CASSSQGGAFF. CDR3 bases: TGTGCCAGCAGTTCCCAGGGTGGAGCTTTCTTT.

The chain combines TRBV28 with TRBJ2-7; D might be TRBD1 (6 bases). The CDR3 has 13 residues. The germline V gene has CDR1 MDHEN and CDR2 SYDVKM. V was shortened by 2 bases and J by 2 bases, with 7 bases between the two germline ends. In DNA form, the CDR3 reads TGTGCCAGCAGTTTAGGGGGCACCTACGAGCAGTACGTC. Translation: CASSLGGTYEQYV.

This rearrangement joins TRBV9 to TRBJ2-5; weak D call: TRBD1 (6 bases). Trimming removed 3 bases at V and 5 bases at J, with 14 bases between. Germline CDR1 SGDLS, CDR2 YYNGEE. This CDR3 comprises 14 residues. CDR3 DNA: TGTGCCAGCAGCGGAACGTTACAGGGTGAGACCCAGTACTTC. This codes for CASSGTLQGETQYF.

This CDR3 is CASTPGGVGANQPQHF. The DNA for the CDR3 is TGTGCCAGCACTCCTGGGGGAGTGGGGGCGAATCAGCCCCAGCATTTT. V is TRBV28 and J is TRBJ1-5, with D possibly TRBD1 on 6 matching bases. The ends were cut back, 7 bases at V and 4 bases at J, with 20 bases in the middle. Germline CDR1 MDHEN, CDR2 SYDVKM. The CDR3 is 16 amino acids. Complete variable domain (other parts from reference TRBV28 and TRBJ1-5): DVKVTQSSRYLVKRTGEKVFLECVQDMDHENMFWYRQDPGLGLRLIYFSYDVKMKEKGDIPEGYSVSREKKERFSLILESASTNQTSMYLCASTPGGVGANQPQHFGDGTRLSIL.

The chain links TRBV7-6 to TRBJ2-3; 7 bases map to TRBD2. Germline loops: CDR1 SGHVS, CDR2 FNYEAQ. This CDR3 comprises 18 residues. Trimming cost V 3 bases and J 4 bases; bases outside gene matches: 16. The CDR3 loop is CASSLDLAGTKSADTQYF. CDR3 sequence (DNA): TGTGCCAGCAGCTTGGACTTAGCGGGCACCAAGTCGGCAGATACGCAGTATTTT.

The chain employs TRBV5-1 and TRBJ2-2; 7 bases fit TRBD1. Germline loops: CDR1 SGHRS, CDR2 YFSETQ. V lost 4 bases to trimming and J lost 3 bases; unmatched junction nucleotides: 6. The CDR3 is 15 amino acids. CDR3 loop: CASSVGDRDTGELFF. The CDR3 region has the DNA TGCGCCAGCAGCGTCGGGGACAGAGACACCGGGGAGCTGTTTTTT.

The V gene is TRBV5-1, the J gene TRBJ2-1; tentatively, D is TRBD2 (7 bases). The ends were cut back, 5 bases at V and 7 bases at J, with 16 bases in the middle. The CDR3 is 14 amino acids. CDR1 and CDR2 from the germline V gene are SGHRS and YFSETQ. The CDR3 coding sequence is TGCGCCAGCAGGTCCCGGGGGGCCAGTAATGAGCAGTTCTTC. It translates to CASRSRGASNEQFF.

This chain joins TRBV4-1 and TRBJ2-7; D not resolved. CDR3 length: 14 residues. V shed 4 bases and J shed 2 bases, with 12 bases lying between them. In germline, CDR1 is MGHRA, CDR2 YSYEKL. CDR3 DNA: TGCGCCAGCAGCCCCCCGGCCAGGCCCTACGAGCAGTACGTC. It translates to CASSPPARPYEQYV.

The table lists this clone with a few counts. The CDR3 spells CAISEGGSSGNTIYF. CDR3 DNA sequence: TGTGCCATCAGTGAGGGGGGGAGCTCTGGAAACACCATATATTTT. The J gene is TRBJ1-3, the V gene TRBV10-3; possible D gene TRBD1, 5 bases. The V end was cut by 2 bases, the J end by 0 bases, with 8 bases between. Germline-derived CDR1 and CDR2 are ENHRY and SYGVKD. CDR3 size: 15 residues.

The gene calls are TRBV19 and TRBJ1-1, with D unclear. The CDR3 length is 14 residues. Germline V lookup: CDR1 LNHDA, CDR2 SQIVND (reference sequence). V was clipped by 2 bases and J by 0 bases, with 7 bases between them. The CDR3 loop is CASSIIQVNTEAFF. CDR3 in DNA: TGTGCCAGTAGTATAATCCAGGTGAACACTGAAGCTTTCTTT.

The V gene is TRBV18, the J gene TRBJ2-7, with 8 positions matching TRBD2. This CDR3 comprises 17 residues. Trimming removed 0 bases from V and 4 bases from J; junction bases left unmatched: 11. Germline CDR1 reads KGHSH; CDR2 reads LQKENI. The chain's CDR3 is CASSPPTGGVPSYEQYF. The DNA for the CDR3 is TGTGCCAGCTCACCACCAACGGGGGGGGTCCCCTCGTACGAGCAGTACTTC. The whole variable domain, remainder taken from reference TRBV18 and TRBJ2-7, is NAGVMQNPRHLVRRRGQEARLRCSPMKGHSHVYWYRQLPEEGLKFMVYLQKENIIDESGMPKERFSAEFPKEGPSILRIQQVVRGDSAAYFCASSPPTGGVPSYEQYFGPGTRLTVT.

The sample holds one count of this clone. CDR3 nucleotides: TGTGCCAGCAGTGAATATGGCAGAGGATACGAGCAGTACTTC. Its protein product is CASSEYGRGYEQYF. The chain links TRBV25-1 to TRBJ2-7; D is uncertain. The CDR3 is 14 residues long. Germline V gene lookup returns CDR1 MGHDK and CDR2 SYGVNS. With 0 bases removed from V and 4 bases from J, the gap between germline ends came to 10 bases.

This clone appeared once. This chain joins TRBV6-5 and TRBJ1-2; 10 bases match TRBD1. The CDR3 is 15 amino acids. V shed 6 bases, J shed 2 bases, and the junction held 6 bases outside the gene matches. CDR1 is MNHEY and CDR2 is SVGAGI in the germline V gene. The CDR3 here is CASRRGQGNNYGYTF. For the CDR3, the DNA is TGTGCCAGCAGGCGGGGACAGGGGAACAACTATGGCTACACCTTC.

The rearrangement uses TRBV6-1 and TRBJ1-2, with D possibly matching TRBD1 (6 bases). Trimming shortened V by 5 bases and J by 2 bases, and 12 bases separated the two germline ends. The CDR3 length is 14 residues. The germline V gene encodes CDR1 MNHNS and CDR2 SASEGT. The CDR3: CASSNRVTNYGYTF. The CDR3 coding sequence is TGTGCCAGCAGTAACAGGGTGACAAACTATGGCTACACCTTC.

This rearrangement joins TRBV19 to TRBJ2-5, with D perhaps matching TRBD1 (5 bases). CDR1 is LNHDA, CDR2 SQIVND, per germline (reference sequence). V was clipped by 2 bases and J by 5 bases, with 9 bases between them. The CDR3 runs to 13 residues. CDR3 loop: CASSIQGRETQYF. The CDR3 coding sequence is TGTGCCAGTAGTATACAGGGTCGCGAGACCCAGTACTTC. Supplemented by reference TRBV19 and TRBJ2-5, the full variable domain reads DGGITQSPKYLFRKEGQNVTLSCEQNLNHDAMYWYRQDPGQGLRLIYYSQIVNDFQKGDIAEGYSVSREKKESFPLTVTSAQKNPTAFYLCASSIQGRETQYFGPGTRLLVL.

The rearrangement joins TRBV9 to TRBJ1-1, with 10 bases matching TRBD1. CDR3 length: 17 residues. J lost 3 bases, V lost 4 bases, and 12 bases had no gene match. The germline V gene encodes CDR1 SGDLS and CDR2 YYNGEE. The CDR3 protein is CASSTWDRGPPYTEAFF. CDR3 sequence (DNA): TGTGCCAGCAGCACGTGGGACAGGGGCCCCCCCTACACTGAAGCTTTCTTT.

The V call is TRBV4-1, the J call TRBJ1-2; the D is unclear. This CDR3 is 17 amino acids long. The V end lost 1 base, the J end lost 1 base, and 16 bases lay between the germline ends. Germline values: CDR1 MGHRA, CDR2 YSYEKL. The CDR3 nucleotides read TGCGCCAGCAGCCAAGCCTGGAACCTAGTTGGTAACTATGGCTACACCTTC. It translates to CASSQAWNLVGNYGYTF.

This chain connects TRBV5-1 to TRBJ2-5, with 7 bases that match TRBD1. After removal of 0 bases from V and 3 bases from J, the junction contained 11 bases not matched to a gene. The CDR3 sequence is 17 residues long. Germline CDR1 is SGHRS and CDR2 is YFSETQ. The CDR3 DNA reads TGCGCCAGCAGCTTGGAAGGGGTGACAGGGTTGAAAGAGACCCAGTACTTC. This translates into CASSLEGVTGLKETQYF.

The chain recombines TRBV15 with TRBJ2-3, with a weak D call TRBD2 (5 bases). V lost 5 bases and J 1 base, leaving 16 bases between the germline ends. Germline loops: CDR1 LNHNV, CDR2 YYDKDF (reference sequence). The CDR3 loop spans 16 amino acids. Written as DNA, the CDR3 is TGTGCCACCAGCGGGCGGGCTGTTCTGGGCACAGATACGCAGTATTTT. Its translation: CATSGRAVLGTDTQYF. The whole variable domain, filled in from reference TRBV15 and TRBJ2-3, reads DAMVIQNPRYQVTQFGKPVTLSCSQTLNHNVMYWYQQKSSQAPKLLFHYYDKDFNNEADTPDNFQSRRPNTSFCFLDIRSPGLGDTAMYLCATSGRAVLGTDTQYFGPGTRLTVL.

The chain couples TRBV19 to TRBJ1-2; no firm D call. Looked up from germline, CDR1 is LNHDA and CDR2 is SQIVND (reference sequence). The ends were cut back, 3 bases at V and 8 bases at J, with 13 bases in the middle. This CDR3 spans 13 amino acids. CDR3 sequence reads: CASSIVNGGGYTF. CDR3 coding DNA: TGTGCCAGTAGTATCGTCAACGGCGGGGGCTACACCTTC.

This clone has only one observation. The chain carries TRBV7-2 and TRBJ2-2, with 9 bases fitting TRBD2. Germline V lookup: CDR1 SGHTA, CDR2 FQGNSA. Unmatched junction bases numbered 12, after V lost 2 bases and J lost 5 bases. CDR3 size: 18 residues. The CDR3 bases are TGTGCCAGCAGCTTAAGTTTGCGGGGGGGCCGGTATACCGGGGAGCTGTTTTTT. It yields the protein CASSLSLRGGRYTGELFF. Full variable domain (outside the CDR3, taken from reference TRBV7-2 and TRBJ2-2): GAGVSQSPSNKVTEKGKDVELRCDPISGHTALYWYRQSLGQGLEFLIYFQGNSAPDKSGLPSDRFSAERTGGSVSTLTIQRTQQEDSAVYLCASSLSLRGGRYTGELFFGEGSRLTVL.

The gene calls are TRBV2 and TRBJ1-2; unclear D gene. In germline, CDR1 is SNHLY, CDR2 FYNNEI. This CDR3 spans 12 amino acids. V dropped 4 bases and J dropped 4 bases, with 7 bases sitting between them. CDR3 nucleotides: TGTGCCAGCAGTGCGATAGCCTATGGCTACACCTTC. Translated, it gives CASSAIAYGYTF. Supplemented by reference TRBV2 and TRBJ1-2, the full variable domain reads EPEVTQTPSHQVTQMGQEVILRCVPISNHLYFYWYRQILGQKVEFLVSFYNNEISEKSEIFDDQFSVERPDGSNFTLKIRSTKLEDSAMYFCASSAIAYGYTFGSGTRLTVV.